This TCR beta chain is drawn from a study of OX40 agonist ivuxolimab in advanced cancers. In terms of the full investigation: Ivuxolimab was an agonistic, fully human IgG2 monoclonal antibody directed against OX40 (CD134), a costimulatory receptor. Intravenous ivuxolimab was administered to patients every 2 weeks at six dose levels: 0.01, 0.1, 0.3, 1.5, 3 and 10 mg/kg. Among the roughly 52 dose-escalation patients, around 20 had hepatocellular carcinoma, approximately 15 melanoma, 9 renal cell carcinoma and 9 head and neck cancer. In the dose-escalation cohort, 82.7% of patients were male, and the mean age was roughly 60 years, with a range of roughly 20 to 80. Patients were allowed to have had prior anti-PD-1, anti-PD-L1 or anti-CTLA-4 therapy, and approximately 40% of the dose-escalation patients had been treated with checkpoint inhibitors. Partial responses were achieved by three dose-escalation patients, of whom one had hepatocellular carcinoma and two had cutaneous melanoma. Peripheral TCRbeta sequencing was intended to test whether TCR sequence diversity was altered and clonal T-cell expansion was caused by ivuxolimab. The paper covers the monotherapy dose-escalation part of the phase I ivuxolimab trial, which included N = 52 patients.

The trial excluded patients who had a history of autoimmune disease or were on systemic immunosuppression. Peripheral blood for TCR sequencing was collected from all dose cohorts at baseline, on cycle 4 day 1, and on cycle 7 day 1. The samples were taken from a phase I, first-in-human, multicenter, open-label dose-escalation trial of ivuxolimab. Adults with locally advanced or metastatic head and neck squamous cell, hepatocellular, melanoma or renal cell carcinoma were enrolled in the trial. CD4+ and CD8+ T cells were sorted separately from peripheral blood before TCR sequencing. Study-wide conclusions, independent of this receptor: Which antigens the clonally expanded peripheral T cells were specific for was not determined. Low levels of normalized T-cell clonal expansion were also shown by some nonresponding patients. On average, CD8+ T cells showed more expanded clones than CD4+ T cells after ivuxolimab. In partial responders in the 0.1-3.0 mg/kg groups, normalized peripheral clonal expansion was found to be among the lowest, especially among CD8+ T cells. At doses from 0.1 to 3.0 mg/kg, clonal expansion was seen in both CD4+ and CD8+ blood T cells between baseline and week 6.

Germline trimming: 0 bases from V, 4 bases from J; junction bases outside gene matches: 3. From cysteine to phenylalanine, the CDR3 is 15 amino acids long. Only the CDR3 DNA stays, 45 bases, in frame from base 1. Per the germline V gene, SGDLS is the CDR1 and YYNGEE is the CDR2. In the case of this clone: It lacks a known antigen. No clone much larger than this one lies a single base away; base qualities are absent.

Genomic DNA was extracted from sorted cells for sequencing of the TCRbeta CDR3 region. TCRbeta CDR3 regions were sequenced using the immunoSEQ Assay. TCRdb provides this immuneACCESS table in a form limited to in-frame rearrangements. Some clones are lacking; in checked studies, under half of them reflect an unresolved V gene, and why the rest are absent is not known. A total of around 100,000 clones appear in this sample, 85% to 95% of them only once. Of the sample, around 0.28% falls within the top ten clones. The source of this sequence is an adult with an advanced solid tumor such as melanoma, head and neck, liver or kidney cancer. The input for sequencing was CD4+ or CD8+ T cells sorted from blood, taken in a trial of the OX40 agonist ivuxolimab. The chain is assembled from TRBV9 and TRBJ1-1, and TRBD1 aligns with 10 junction nucleotides. CDR3 protein: CASSVGQGASTEAFF. In nucleotide form, the sequence is TGTGCCAGCAGCGTAGGACAGGGGGCGAGCACTGAAGCTTTCTTT.